This T cell receptor beta chain comes out of a study of radiation and T cells in renal cell carcinoma. The assay was immunoSEQ multiplex PCR, and TCRdb's table has in-frame clones only and misses some. This table holds about 13,000 clones, 30% to 40% found once. Germline values: CDR1 SGHTA, CDR2 FQGNSA. J lost 3 bases, V lost 7 bases, and 7 bases had no gene match. This CDR3 contains 14 residues. The treatment was: 15 Gy SBRT to primary tumor, nephrectomy 4 weeks later. The material sequenced was tumor tissue, taken from a patient whose treatment included radiotherapy and nephrectomy. This chain connects TRBV7-2 to TRBJ2-3; the match to TRBD2 covers 7 bases. The receptor was isolated from a man aged 60 to 75 with renal cell carcinoma. In DNA form, the CDR3 reads TGTGCCAGCATCACGGGGGGAACAACAGATACGCAGTATTTT. This translates into CASITGGTTDTQYF.